Presented here are 26 T cell receptor beta chains from one specimen sequenced in a study of OX40 agonist ivuxolimab in advanced cancers. Library generation was performed with the immunoSEQ multiplex PCR assay. TCRdb's version of the immuneACCESS table is confined to in-frame rearrangements and falls short of the full clone set. An unresolved V gene accounts for under half of the shortfall where checked; the remainder is of unknown origin. The table for this sample lists approximately 69,000 clones; roughly 85% of them were counted only once. Roughly 0.75% of the sample is in the top ten clones. This material consisted of CD4+ or CD8+ T cells sorted from blood, taken in a trial of the OX40 agonist ivuxolimab. The receptors were gathered from an adult with an advanced solid tumor such as melanoma, head and neck, liver or kidney cancer.

The V gene is TRBV5-5, the J gene TRBJ2-7; tentatively, D is TRBD1 (5 bases). CDR1 SGHKS and CDR2 YYEKEE come from the germline V gene (reference sequence). The V and J ends lost 3 bases and 0 bases respectively, with 13 bases between them. This CDR3 has 15 residues. The CDR3 loop reads CASSYLDTLSYEQYF. The CDR3 nucleotides read TGTGCCAGCAGCTACTTGGACACCCTCTCCTACGAGCAGTACTTC.

The J gene is TRBJ2-5, the V gene TRBV28; 11 bases fit TRBD2. Germline lookup yields CDR1 MDHEN and CDR2 SYDVKM. V was clipped by 6 bases and J by 5 bases; unmatched bases: 2. The CDR3 spans 13 residues. This CDR3 is CASRLAGGETQYF. The CDR3 DNA is TGTGCCAGCAGGCTAGCGGGAGGTGAGACCCAGTACTTC.

The chain has TRBV19 and TRBJ2-6, with 11 positions matching TRBD1. The CDR3 is made up of 19 amino acids. The V gene's germline CDR1 is LNHDA and CDR2 SQIVND (reference sequence). With 4 bases clipped from V and 0 bases from J, the junction kept 8 bases outside the gene matches. The CDR3 bases are TGTGCCAGTAGTAGGGACAGGGGGACCTATGGCTCTGGGGCCAACGTCCTGACTTTC. It encodes CASSRDRGTYGSGANVLTF. Looking up the rest from reference TRBV19 and TRBJ2-6 gives the full variable domain: DGGITQSPKYLFRKEGQNVTLSCEQNLNHDAMYWYRQDPGQGLRLIYYSQIVNDFQKGDIAEGYSVSREKKESFPLTVTSAQKNPTAFYLCASSRDRGTYGSGANVLTFGAGSRLTVL.

The V gene is TRBV5-6, the J gene TRBJ2-5; the match to TRBD1 covers 9 bases. Germline V gene data show CDR1 as SGHDT and CDR2 as YYEEEE. The CDR3 loop spans 18 amino acids. Trimming removed 2 bases from V and 0 bases from J; junction bases left unmatched: 11. The CDR3 coding sequence is TGTGCCAGCAGCTTCCGAGGGACAGGGTACCCGAACCAAGAGACCCAGTACTTC. This encodes CASSFRGTGYPNQETQYF.

The gene calls are TRBV10-3 and TRBJ2-7; 11 bases match TRBD1. The germline V gene encodes CDR1 ENHRY and CDR2 SYGVKD. The trim removed 4 bases at V and 2 bases at J, leaving 7 bases unmatched. This CDR3 comprises 16 residues. CDR3 protein: CAISVAGTGGTYEQYF. DNA for the CDR3: TGTGCCATCAGTGTCGCCGGGACAGGGGGGACCTACGAGCAGTACTTC.

The chain couples TRBV7-8 to TRBJ1-2; 10 bases are a match to TRBD1. Trimming removed 1 base from V and 7 bases from J; junction bases left unmatched: 12. The CDR3 extends over 17 amino acids. Germline V gene lookup returns CDR1 SGHVS and CDR2 FQNEAQ. The CDR3 coding sequence is TGTGCCAGCAGCTTAGGAGCCGGGACAGGGGCTATAGGTGGCTACACCTTC. It codes for CASSLGAGTGAIGGYTF. Full variable domain (outside the CDR3, taken from reference TRBV7-8 and TRBJ1-2): GAGVSQSPRYKVAKRGQDVALRCDPISGHVSLFWYQQALGQGPEFLTYFQNEAQLDKSGLPSDRFFAERPEGSVSTLKIQRTQQEDSAVYLCASSLGAGTGAIGGYTFGSGTRLTVV.

The gene calls are TRBV28 and TRBJ2-7, with 8 bases matching TRBD1. Trimming removed 7 bases from V and 6 bases from J; junction bases left unmatched: 8. The germline V gene has CDR1 MDHEN and CDR2 SYDVKM. The CDR3 totals 13 residues. This chain's CDR3 is CASTPRQGAEQYF. In DNA form, the CDR3 reads TGTGCCAGCACCCCCCGGCAGGGGGCCGAGCAGTACTTC.

The J gene is TRBJ1-2, the V gene TRBV5-1; D is possibly TRBD1 (5 bases). Germline values: CDR1 SGHRS, CDR2 YFSETQ. This CDR3 spans 15 amino acids. The germline V and J ends were trimmed by 2 bases and 0 bases, with 11 bases remaining between them. This chain's CDR3 is CASSFSGRTNYGYTF. CDR3 bases: TGCGCCAGCAGCTTTTCAGGGAGAACTAACTATGGCTACACCTTC. Full variable domain (remainder filled in from reference TRBV5-1 and TRBJ1-2): KAGVTQTPRYLIKTRGQQVTLSCSPISGHRSVSWYQQTPGQGLQFLFEYFSETQRNKGNFPGRFSGRQFSNSRSEMNVSTLELGDSALYLCASSFSGRTNYGYTFGSGTRLTVV.

This chain connects TRBV10-3 to TRBJ2-1, with 10 bases identical to TRBD2. Germline CDR1 and CDR2: ENHRY and SYGVKD. The CDR3 contains 16 residues. Unmatched junction bases numbered 7, after V lost 2 bases and J lost 6 bases. The CDR3 region is CAISEPTSGPGNEQFF. The CDR3 DNA follows: TGTGCCATCAGTGAGCCGACTAGCGGGCCCGGCAATGAGCAGTTCTTC.

The chain carries TRBV7-2 and TRBJ2-7; 10 bases are shared with TRBD2. This CDR3 spans 15 amino acids. Germline loops: CDR1 SGHTA, CDR2 FQGNSA. The ends lost 1 base at V and 4 bases at J; junction bases unmatched: 4. CDR3 loop: CASSLGASGGYEQYF. DNA of the CDR3: TGTGCCAGCAGCTTAGGGGCTAGCGGGGGATACGAGCAGTACTTC.

The chain joins TRBV7-2 to TRBJ2-1; 7 positions match TRBD1. This CDR3 is 14 amino acids long. The ends lost 5 bases at V and 6 bases at J; junction bases unmatched: 7. Germline V gene data show CDR1 as SGHTA and CDR2 as FQGNSA. The chain's CDR3 is CASSGRDRINEQFF. Written as DNA, the CDR3 is TGTGCCAGCAGCGGCCGGGACAGAATCAATGAGCAGTTCTTC.

The chain carries TRBV4-3 and TRBJ1-2; 7 bases are a match to TRBD1. With V trimmed by 2 bases and J by 0 bases, 3 bases remained unmatched. The CDR3 consists of 15 residues. Per the germline V gene, CDR1 is LGHNA and CDR2 is YSLEER. CDR3 in DNA: TGCGCCAGCAGCCAAACGGACAGGTCTAACTATGGCTACACCTTC. Its translation: CASSQTDRSNYGYTF.

V is TRBV7-7 and J is TRBJ2-2; 7 bases match TRBD1. The V segment lost 0 bases and the J segment 5 bases; nucleotides outside the gene matches: 15. This CDR3 is 19 amino acids long. CDR1 is SSHAT, CDR2 FNYEAQ, per germline (reference sequence). CDR3 sequence (DNA): TGTGCCAGCAGCTTAGCTCCAAACGGGACAGCTGTCAAGACCGGGGAGCTGTTTTTT. This gives the protein CASSLAPNGTAVKTGELFF.

This clone showed up just once. V is TRBV7-2 and J is TRBJ2-3; D possibly corresponds to TRBD2 (5 bases). The CDR3 consists of 13 residues. Germline assignment: CDR1 SGHTA and CDR2 FQGNSA. Trimming took 5 bases from V and 2 from J, leaving 8 bases between them. The CDR3 spells CASSPGITDTQYF. The CDR3 DNA reads TGTGCCAGCAGCCCGGGGATCACAGATACGCAGTATTTT.

With regard to this clone: Other DNA sequences in the same sample also yield this CDR3. This chain links TRBV2 with TRBJ2-7; no firm D call. V was shortened by 4 bases and J by 1 base, with 2 bases between the two germline ends. The CDR3 is made up of 11 amino acids. Germline V CDR1 and CDR2: SNHLY, FYNNEI. CDR3 coding DNA: TGTGCCAGCAGTGGGTCCTACGAGCAGTACTTC. Its translation is CASSGSYEQYF.

The V and J genes are TRBV2 and TRBJ1-5, with TRBD1 as a possible D gene (5 bases). The V end lost 8 bases, the J end lost 0 bases, and 8 bases lay between the germline ends. The CDR3 consists of 13 residues. Germline values: CDR1 SNHLY, CDR2 FYNNEI. Written as DNA, the CDR3 is TGTGCCAGCCGAGGGGTTAGCAATCAGCCCCAGCATTTT. It codes for CASRGVSNQPQHF. The entire variable domain, with the rest obtained from reference TRBV2 and TRBJ1-5, is as follows: EPEVTQTPSHQVTQMGQEVILRCVPISNHLYFYWYRQILGQKVEFLVSFYNNEISEKSEIFDDQFSVERPDGSNFTLKIRSTKLEDSAMYFCASRGVSNQPQHFGDGTRLSIL.

The J gene is TRBJ2-7, the V gene TRBV6-5; no definite D call. The CDR3 consists of 14 residues. V lost 2 bases to trimming and J lost 0 bases, with 8 bases between them. CDR1 MNHEY and CDR2 SVGAGI come from the germline V gene. The CDR3 loop is CASSYDVSSYEQYF. CDR3 DNA: TGTGCCAGCAGTTACGATGTGAGCTCCTACGAGCAGTACTTC.

The J gene is TRBJ1-5, the V gene TRBV6-6, with TRBD1 identical over 9 bases. Germline V gene sequence: CDR1 MNHNY, CDR2 SVGAGI (reference sequence). With 6 bases clipped from V and 5 bases from J, the junction kept 8 bases outside the gene matches. CDR3 length equals 15 residues. CDR3 protein: CASRKQGAGDQPQHF. The CDR3 DNA is TGTGCCAGCAGAAAACAGGGGGCGGGTGATCAGCCCCAGCATTTT.

The J gene is TRBJ2-7, the V gene TRBV5-6; 8 bases match TRBD2. The CDR3 extends over 14 amino acids. The V segment lost 2 bases and the J segment 2 bases; nucleotides outside the gene matches: 3. CDR1 and CDR2 from the germline V gene are SGHDT and YYEEEE. In DNA, the CDR3 is TGTGCCAGCAGCTTCGAGCGGGGGCCCTACGAGCAGTACTTC. Amino acid sequence: CASSFERGPYEQYF. The full variable domain, completed using reference TRBV5-6 and TRBJ2-7, is DAGVTQSPTHLIKTRGQQVTLRCSPKSGHDTVSWYQQALGQGPQFIFQYYEEEERQRGNFPDRFSGHQFPNYSSELNVNALLLGDSALYLCASSFERGPYEQYFGPGTRLTVT.

The gene calls are TRBV5-5 and TRBJ2-7; 8 bases line up with TRBD2. V gave up 4 bases and J gave up 7 bases; unmatched junction bases: 13. The CDR3 spans 15 residues. Germline CDR1 is SGHKS and CDR2 is YYEKEE (reference sequence). DNA for the CDR3: TGTGCCAGCAGCCCAGGACTAGCCAACCCCTGGGAGCAGTACTTC. Its protein is CASSPGLANPWEQYF.

In this sample, this clone turned up once. The V call is TRBV29-1, the J call TRBJ1-1; D gene ambiguous. CDR1 and CDR2 from the germline V gene are SQVTM and ANQGSEA. V was trimmed by 4 bases and J by 9 bases, leaving 9 bases between them. CDR3 length: 10 residues. In nucleotides, the CDR3 is TGCAGCGTTGTCCGCATACAAGCTTTCTTT. Translating gives CSVVRIQAFF.

The chain is built from TRBV7-2 and TRBJ2-7, with 7 bases aligning to TRBD1. Germline V lookup: CDR1 SGHTA, CDR2 FQGNSA. V shed 4 bases, J shed 0 bases, and the junction held 6 bases outside the gene matches. The CDR3 runs 15 residues. In DNA, the CDR3 is TGTGCCAGCAGCTCTTCAGGGGGTGTCTCCTACGAGCAGTACTTC. It specifies CASSSSGGVSYEQYF.

The CDR3: CASSFRGGTDTQYF. The DNA for the CDR3 is TGTGCCAGCAGCTTCAGGGGCGGTACAGATACGCAGTATTTT. The V call is TRBV11-1, the J call TRBJ2-3, with a possible D match to TRBD1 (6 bases). V lost 3 bases to trimming and J lost 3 bases, with 10 bases between them. Germline V gene data show CDR1 as SGHAT and CDR2 as FQDESV (reference sequence). The CDR3 length is 14 residues.

The J gene is TRBJ2-7, the V gene TRBV7-9, with D uncertain. V shed 5 bases and J shed 2 bases, with 7 bases lying between them. In germline, CDR1 is SEHNR, CDR2 FQNEAQ (reference sequence). This CDR3 spans 12 amino acids. The CDR3 reads CASSARPYEQYF. The CDR3 coding sequence is TGTGCCAGCAGCGCCCGCCCCTACGAGCAGTACTTC.

This clone showed up just once. The chain joins TRBV4-1 to TRBJ2-1; 11 bases agree with TRBD2. Germline CDR1 MGHRA, CDR2 YSYEKL. The CDR3 spans 17 residues. With V trimmed by 1 base and J by 4 bases, 6 bases remained unmatched. For the CDR3, the DNA is TGCGCCAGCAGCCAAGGTAGCGGGAGGGCGTTGTACAATGAGCAGTTCTTC. This encodes CASSQGSGRALYNEQFF.

Only a few counts were recorded for this clone. The chain combines TRBV6-5 with TRBJ1-2, with D perhaps matching TRBD1 (6 bases). Germline-derived CDR1 and CDR2 are MNHEY and SVGAGI. The length of the CDR3 is 14 residues. Trimming stripped 6 bases from V and 2 bases from J, with 13 bases between. The CDR3 reads CASSPETGNYGYTF. CDR3 bases: TGTGCCAGCAGCCCTGAGACAGGAAACTATGGCTACACCTTC.